A selection of T cell receptor beta chains follows, all from one sample in a study of blood T cell repertoires in COVID-19. This table comes from immunoSEQ multiplex PCR, and its TCRdb copy is limited to in-frame clones, with some not included. This sample has 250,000 to 300,000 clones; 70% to 90% occur once, and the top ten carry approximately 9.9%. The sample comprised peripheral blood. The receptors were gathered from a woman in her sixties or seventies with acute or convalescent COVID-19. Both conserved end residues are part of each CDR3. A D gene is named only where the DNA matches it firmly. The size entry is marked missing in some rows and otherwise reads once, few, many or a size class.

NA	NA	TRBV5-6	TRBJ1-3	TGTGCCGGAGGGAGGTGGCCCATATATTTT	CAGGRWPIYF
NA	NA	TRBV7-9	TRBJ2-2	TGTGCCAGCAGGAGGGTTGGTGAGCTGTTTTTT	CASRRVGELFF
NA	NA	TRBV5-6	TRBJ2-7	TGTGCCAGCAGCTGGGACACCCGGGATTCACACGAGCAGTACTTC	CASSWDTRDSHEQYF
few	TRBD1	TRBV29-1	TRBJ1-2	TGCAGCCTTCATGACAGGGCCGATGGCTACACCTTC	CSLHDRADGYTF
NA	NA	TRBV9	TRBJ2-7	TGTGCCAGCAGCGTAGAGAGTAGCGGCAGCTCCTACGAGCAGTACTTC	CASSVESSGSSYEQYF
NA	NA	TRBV30	TRBJ1-1	TGTGCCTGGAGTGAAAGGAGCACTGAAGCTTTCTTT	CAWSERSTEAFF
NA	TRBD1	TRBV5-1	TRBJ2-6	TGCGCCAGCAGCCGGGGACAGACTGGGGCCAACGTCCTGACTTTC	CASSRGQTGANVLTF
NA	TRBD2	TRBV18	TRBJ2-1	TGTGCCAGCTCCCTCCGTAGCGGGGGCTATGAGCAGTTCTTC	CASSLRSGGYEQFF
NA	NA	TRBV6-5	TRBJ2-6	TGTGCCAGCGGGAAGAGGGCTGGGGCCAACGTCCTGACTTTC	CASGKRAGANVLTF
NA	NA	TRBV5-4	TRBJ2-7	TGTGCCAGCAGCTTGGGGGGCGCGAGCTCCTACGAGCAGTACTTC	CASSLGGASSYEQYF
once	NA	TRBV19	TRBJ2-6	TGTGCCAGTAGTCCAGGGTCTAACTCTGGGGCCAACGTCCTGACTTTC	CASSPGSNSGANVLTF
NA	TRBD2	TRBV4-1	TRBJ2-3	TGCGCCAGCGCTCCGGGACTAGCGGGGGGGCTGAGGTCGGATACGCAGTATTTT	CASAPGLAGGLRSDTQYF
once	NA	TRBV7-9	TRBJ1-2	TGTGCCAGCAGCGCCAGCACGCGGCTTTTTCACGGCTACACCTTC	CASSASTRLFHGYTF
NA	TRBD2	TRBV5-1	TRBJ2-1	TGCGCCAGCAGCCTAAGGACTAGCGGGGGGGAAATAAGCTCCTACAATGAGCAGTTCTTC	CASSLRTSGGEISSYNEQFF